Listed below are T cell receptor beta chains from one sample, sequenced in a study of cytomegalovirus exposure and HLA in healthy donors. The assay was immunoSEQ multiplex PCR, and TCRdb's table has in-frame clones only and misses some. The repertoire holds around 100,000 clones, with around 76% as singletons. Sequencing was done on a sample of PBMCs. Every receptor here comes from a woman aged 55-69 years in good health and CMV-seropositive. The CDR3 runs from the conserved cysteine through the conserved F or W. D genes are given only for firm matches. Rows may omit the clone size; those that give it use once, few, many or a size class.

j_gene: TRBJ2-5; abundance: .; d_gene: .; len: 15; v_gene: TRBV7-3; CDR3nt: TGTGCCAGCAGCTTAACCCCGTCTCGGGGAGAGACCCAGTACTTC; CDR3aa: CASSLTPSRGETQYF
j_gene: TRBJ1-4; abundance: .; d_gene: .; len: 18; v_gene: TRBV7-6; CDR3nt: TGTGCCAGCAGCGCCTCTAGGATAAAGATTGCAACTAATGAAAAACTGTTTTTT; CDR3aa: CASSASRIKIATNEKLFF
j_gene: TRBJ1-4; abundance: few; d_gene: .; len: 14; v_gene: TRBV9; CDR3nt: TGTGCCAGCAGCGCAGCTCAGGGGAATGAAAAACTGTTTTTT; CDR3aa: CASSAAQGNEKLFF
j_gene: TRBJ2-3; abundance: .; d_gene: .; len: 16; v_gene: TRBV7-3; CDR3nt: TGTGCCAGCAGCTTAGGAGGGAGAGGTGCCGGAGATACGCAGTATTTT; CDR3aa: CASSLGGRGAGDTQYF
j_gene: TRBJ2-7; abundance: .; d_gene: TRBD1; len: 19; v_gene: TRBV5-1; CDR3nt: TGCGCCAGCAGCTTGGTCCGGCAGGGGGCCGTACCACACTCCTACGAGCAGTACTTC; CDR3aa: CASSLVRQGAVPHSYEQYF
j_gene: TRBJ1-5; abundance: .; d_gene: TRBD1; len: 15; v_gene: TRBV27; CDR3nt: TGTGCCAGCAGTTTAGAGGGGGCTGGCAATCAGCCCCAGCATTTT; CDR3aa: CASSLEGAGNQPQHF
j_gene: TRBJ2-1; abundance: .; d_gene: TRBD2; len: 17; v_gene: TRBV7-2; CDR3nt: TGTGCCAGCAGCCTTCCTGCCGGGACTAGCGGTGACAATGAGCAGTTCTTC; CDR3aa: CASSLPAGTSGDNEQFF
j_gene: TRBJ2-1; abundance: .; d_gene: TRBD2; len: 18; v_gene: TRBV27; CDR3nt: TGTGCCAGCAGTTTAAGACTAGCGGGAGGAGGGGGCCACAATGAGCAGTTCTTC; CDR3aa: CASSLRLAGGGGHNEQFF
j_gene: TRBJ2-5; abundance: .; d_gene: .; len: 14; v_gene: TRBV15; CDR3nt: TGTGCCACCAGCCGGATCGGGGTTCAAGAGACCCAGTACTTC; CDR3aa: CATSRIGVQETQYF
j_gene: TRBJ1-4; abundance: .; d_gene: TRBD1; len: 15; v_gene: TRBV25-1; CDR3nt: TGTGCCAGCAGTGACCCGGGACAGGGCGCTGAAAAACTGTTTTTT; CDR3aa: CASSDPGQGAEKLFF
j_gene: TRBJ2-1; abundance: .; d_gene: TRBD2; len: 18; v_gene: TRBV27; CDR3nt: TGTGCCAGCAGCGGTTTAGACCCACTAGCGAGCCCTCTCAATGAGCAGTTCTTC; CDR3aa: CASSGLDPLASPLNEQFF
j_gene: TRBJ2-1; abundance: few; d_gene: TRBD2; len: 16; v_gene: TRBV28; CDR3nt: TGTGCCAGCAGTTTAATGCGGGAGGCCCTTCGCAATGAGCAGTTCTTC; CDR3aa: CASSLMREALRNEQFF
j_gene: TRBJ2-7; abundance: .; d_gene: TRBD2; len: 14; v_gene: TRBV28; CDR3nt: TGTGCCAGCGGTTTAGCGGGAGGGATCTACGAGCAGTACTTC; CDR3aa: CASGLAGGIYEQYF
j_gene: TRBJ2-1; abundance: once; d_gene: TRBD2; len: 16; v_gene: TRBV5-1; CDR3nt: TGCGCCAGCAGCCACAGACTAGCGGGAGGGTACAATGAGCAGTTCTTC; CDR3aa: CASSHRLAGGYNEQFF
j_gene: TRBJ2-2; abundance: .; d_gene: TRBD1; len: 12; v_gene: TRBV30; CDR3nt: TGTGCCTGGGGACAGGGTACCGGGGAGCTGTTTTTT; CDR3aa: CAWGQGTGELFF
j_gene: TRBJ2-2; abundance: .; d_gene: TRBD2; len: 15; v_gene: TRBV7-3; CDR3nt: TGTGCCAGCAGCTTAGTCAGCGGGAGTTCCGGGGAGCTGTTTTTT; CDR3aa: CASSLVSGSSGELFF
j_gene: TRBJ2-1; abundance: .; d_gene: .; len: 17; v_gene: TRBV29-1; CDR3nt: TGCAGCGTTGTAACAGGGGGTGCTAGCGGTCAATTCAATGAGCAGTTCTTC; CDR3aa: CSVVTGGASGQFNEQFF
j_gene: TRBJ1-5; abundance: once; d_gene: TRBD1; len: 16; v_gene: TRBV28; CDR3nt: TGTGCCAGCAGTTCACCACTAACAGGGGGCGGTCGGCCCCAGCATTTT; CDR3aa: CASSSPLTGGGRPQHF
j_gene: TRBJ2-2; abundance: .; d_gene: TRBD2; len: 14; v_gene: TRBV7-9; CDR3nt: TGTGCCAGCAGCGTCAGCGGGATTGGCGGGGAGCTGTTTTTT; CDR3aa: CASSVSGIGGELFF
j_gene: TRBJ1-1; abundance: .; d_gene: .; len: 13; v_gene: TRBV10-3; CDR3nt: TGTGCCATCAGTCCGACAATGAACACTGAAGCTTTCTTT; CDR3aa: CAISPTMNTEAFF
j_gene: TRBJ2-7; abundance: few; d_gene: TRBD2; len: 15; v_gene: TRBV5-6; CDR3nt: TGTGCCAGCAGATCGTCGCAGCGGGAGTTCCACGAGCAGTACTTC; CDR3aa: CASRSSQREFHEQYF
j_gene: TRBJ1-2; abundance: few; d_gene: TRBD1; len: 15; v_gene: TRBV7-2; CDR3nt: TGTGCCAGCAGCGACCCCGGGACAGGGGACATTGGCTACACCTTC; CDR3aa: CASSDPGTGDIGYTF
j_gene: TRBJ2-7; abundance: .; d_gene: .; len: 15; v_gene: TRBV28; CDR3nt: TGTGCCAGCAGTCCCTGGACCGGGAAAGTCTACGAGCAGTACTTC; CDR3aa: CASSPWTGKVYEQYF
j_gene: TRBJ1-4; abundance: once; d_gene: TRBD1; len: 15; v_gene: TRBV10-3; CDR3nt: TGTGCCATTAGTGAGTCTAAGGACAGGGCGGAAAAACTGTTTTTT; CDR3aa: CAISESKDRAEKLFF
j_gene: TRBJ2-7; abundance: .; d_gene: TRBD2; len: 15; v_gene: TRBV5-6; CDR3nt: TGTGCCAGCAGACAAGGACTAGCGGGAGTTGCCGAGCAGTACTTC; CDR3aa: CASRQGLAGVAEQYF
j_gene: TRBJ2-1; abundance: .; d_gene: .; len: 14; v_gene: TRBV4-2; CDR3nt: TGTGCCAGCAGCCAAGATCGGGATAGCAATGAGCAGTTCTTC; CDR3aa: CASSQDRDSNEQFF
j_gene: TRBJ2-2; abundance: once; d_gene: TRBD2; len: 16; v_gene: TRBV13; CDR3nt: TGTGCCAGCAGCTTAACGGGAGGAGCGAACACCGGGGAGCTGTTTTTT; CDR3aa: CASSLTGGANTGELFF
j_gene: TRBJ2-7; abundance: once; d_gene: TRBD2; len: 18; v_gene: TRBV4-1; CDR3nt: TGCGCCAGCAGCCAAGGGGGGTGGTCTAGCGGGGGCTCCTACGAGCAGTACTTC; CDR3aa: CASSQGGWSSGGSYEQYF
j_gene: TRBJ1-6; abundance: .; d_gene: TRBD1; len: 15; v_gene: TRBV10-3; CDR3nt: TGTGCCATCAGTGAAGGGACAGCCTATAATTCACCCCTCCACTTT; CDR3aa: CAISEGTAYNSPLHF
j_gene: TRBJ2-1; abundance: .; d_gene: .; len: 12; v_gene: TRBV30; CDR3nt: TGTGCCTGGAGTCGACAGAACAATGAGCAGTTCTTC; CDR3aa: CAWSRQNNEQFF
j_gene: TRBJ2-2; abundance: few; d_gene: .; len: 17; v_gene: TRBV7-6; CDR3nt: TGTGCCAGCAGCTTAGCAGGAGGGGGCGTAAACACCGGGGAGCTGTTTTTT; CDR3aa: CASSLAGGGVNTGELFF
j_gene: TRBJ1-2; abundance: .; d_gene: TRBD1; len: 14; v_gene: TRBV7-9; CDR3nt: TGTGCCGGCAGCCGCCTGACAGGGGACTATGGCTACACCTTC; CDR3aa: CAGSRLTGDYGYTF
j_gene: TRBJ1-1; abundance: few; d_gene: TRBD1; len: 12; v_gene: TRBV5-8; CDR3nt: TGTGCCAGCAGCTCCCGACAGGGTCGGGCTTTCTTT; CDR3aa: CASSSRQGRAFF
j_gene: TRBJ2-1; abundance: .; d_gene: .; len: 16; v_gene: TRBV29-1; CDR3nt: TGCAGCGTGGGACCTGGGACGGGAGTCGGCTACAATGAGCAGTTCTTC; CDR3aa: CSVGPGTGVGYNEQFF
j_gene: TRBJ2-5; abundance: .; d_gene: TRBD2; len: 17; v_gene: TRBV4-2; CDR3nt: TGTGCCAGCAGCCAAGTAGGTAGCGGGAGAGTCCAAGAGACCCAGTACTTC; CDR3aa: CASSQVGSGRVQETQYF
j_gene: TRBJ2-3; abundance: .; d_gene: TRBD2; len: 20; v_gene: TRBV28; CDR3nt: TGTGCCAGCAGTTCCCTCCATGCATGGGCTAGCGGGAAACGCACAGATACGCAGTATTTT; CDR3aa: CASSSLHAWASGKRTDTQYF
j_gene: TRBJ2-7; abundance: .; d_gene: TRBD1; len: 17; v_gene: TRBV30; CDR3nt: TGTGCCTGGAGTGTACTTAGAGGGACAGGGAGCTCCTACGAGCAGTACTTC; CDR3aa: CAWSVLRGTGSSYEQYF
j_gene: TRBJ2-4; abundance: .; d_gene: TRBD2; len: 16; v_gene: TRBV19; CDR3nt: TGTGCCAGTACCACTAGCGGGAGGGCCTTCTACGGTGTTCAGTACTTC; CDR3aa: CASTTSGRAFYGVQYF
j_gene: TRBJ1-2; abundance: .; d_gene: .; len: 17; v_gene: TRBV11-2; CDR3nt: TGTGCCAGCAGCTTTGGACACTTCGGGCAGGCTACGGTTGGCTACACCTTC; CDR3aa: CASSFGHFGQATVGYTF
j_gene: TRBJ2-4; abundance: .; d_gene: TRBD1; len: 17; v_gene: TRBV23-1; CDR3nt: TGCGCCAGCAGTCAATGCAACGACAGGGAAGCCAAAAACATTCAGTACTTC; CDR3aa: CASSQCNDREAKNIQYF
j_gene: TRBJ1-1; abundance: .; d_gene: .; len: 15; v_gene: TRBV5-1; CDR3nt: TGCGCCAGCAGTTTCCGGACTTTTTTAAACACTGAAGCTTTCTTT; CDR3aa: CASSFRTFLNTEAFF
j_gene: TRBJ2-1; abundance: .; d_gene: TRBD2; len: 18; v_gene: TRBV5-1; CDR3nt: TGCGCCAGCAGCCGAGGGACTAGCGGGAGAAAAGCTATAGATGAGCAGTTCTTC; CDR3aa: CASSRGTSGRKAIDEQFF
j_gene: TRBJ1-1; abundance: .; d_gene: .; len: 13; v_gene: TRBV11-3; CDR3nt: TGTGCCAGCAGCTTAAACAGCCTCACTGAAGCTTTCTTT; CDR3aa: CASSLNSLTEAFF
j_gene: TRBJ2-1; abundance: .; d_gene: TRBD2; len: 15; v_gene: TRBV6-5; CDR3nt: TGTGCCAGCAGGCCGGGACTAGCGGGAGTATACGAGCAGTTCTTC; CDR3aa: CASRPGLAGVYEQFF
j_gene: TRBJ1-2; abundance: once; d_gene: TRBD1; len: 13; v_gene: TRBV9; CDR3nt: TGTGCCAGCAGCGCTAGGACAGGTTCTGGCTACACCTTC; CDR3aa: CASSARTGSGYTF
j_gene: TRBJ2-1; abundance: .; d_gene: TRBD2; len: 13; v_gene: TRBV29-1; CDR3nt: TGCAGCGTTGGTATAGCGGGAGGGTGGGAGCAGTTCTTC; CDR3aa: CSVGIAGGWEQFF
j_gene: TRBJ1-2; abundance: .; d_gene: .; len: 13; v_gene: TRBV5-6; CDR3nt: TGTGCCAGCAGCTTGGCCGTCCCTAGGGGCTACACCTTC; CDR3aa: CASSLAVPRGYTF
j_gene: TRBJ2-7; abundance: .; d_gene: .; len: 14; v_gene: TRBV19; CDR3nt: TGTGCCAGTACCGCCGGGTCGGGGGCCTACGAGCAGTACTTC; CDR3aa: CASTAGSGAYEQYF
j_gene: TRBJ2-3; abundance: .; d_gene: TRBD1; len: 16; v_gene: TRBV2; CDR3nt: TGTGCCAGCAAAAGGACTGGACAGGGTACCACAGATACGCAGTATTTT; CDR3aa: CASKRTGQGTTDTQYF
j_gene: TRBJ2-2; abundance: few; d_gene: .; len: 17; v_gene: TRBV7-9; CDR3nt: TGTGCCAGCAGCTATCCCCACATATCTCGAGGGACCGGGGAGCTGTTTTTT; CDR3aa: CASSYPHISRGTGELFF
j_gene: TRBJ2-3; abundance: .; d_gene: TRBD2; len: 15; v_gene: TRBV19; CDR3nt: TGTGCCAGTAGCCAACTAGCGGGAGGGATGGATACGCAGTATTTT; CDR3aa: CASSQLAGGMDTQYF
j_gene: TRBJ2-4; abundance: .; d_gene: TRBD2; len: 15; v_gene: TRBV19; CDR3nt: TGTGCCAGTTCCCTAGCGGGGGGATTGGGAAACATTCAGTACTTC; CDR3aa: CASSLAGGLGNIQYF
j_gene: TRBJ1-1; abundance: few; d_gene: .; len: 15; v_gene: TRBV5-4; CDR3nt: TGTGCCAGCAGCTTGGGACAGCCGATGAACACTGAAGCTTTCTTT; CDR3aa: CASSLGQPMNTEAFF
j_gene: TRBJ1-2; abundance: .; d_gene: .; len: 12; v_gene: TRBV29-1; CDR3nt: TGCAGCATTTTCTCAGGGGACTATGGCTACACCTTC; CDR3aa: CSIFSGDYGYTF